These 27 T cell receptor beta chains came from one sample sequenced in a study of blood T cell repertoires in COVID-19. Sequenced by immunoSEQ multiplex PCR; TCRdb stores in-frame clones only, minus some. The top ten clones hold 9% of a sample with 45,000 to 65,000 clones, about nine tenths of them seen once. The sequenced sample was peripheral blood. The receptors here all came from a man older than 75 with active or convalescent COVID-19.

CDR3 loop: CAIRGTSGRGTGELFF. The CDR3 region has the DNA TGTGCCATCAGGGGTACTAGCGGGAGAGGCACCGGGGAGCTGTTTTTT. The J gene is TRBJ2-2, the V gene TRBV10-3; 11 positions agree with TRBD2. Germline V gene sequence: CDR1 ENHRY, CDR2 SYGVKD. V lost 6 bases, J lost 4 bases, and 7 bases stayed unmatched. The CDR3 loop spans 16 amino acids.

The rearrangement links TRBV6-7 to TRBJ1-4, with 8 bases matching TRBD1. TRBV6-7 is reported as an ORF; its role is uncertain. The CDR3 has 15 residues. With 7 bases clipped from V and 5 bases from J, the junction kept 9 bases outside the gene matches. The CDR3 nucleotides read TGTGCCAGCACAGGGGCAGGGGGCGGAAATGAAAAACTGTTTTTT. This encodes CASTGAGGGNEKLFF.

This chain links TRBV2 with TRBJ1-6, with D maybe TRBD1 (6 bases). This CDR3 is built from 16 residues. Germline CDR1 reads SNHLY; CDR2 reads FYNNEI. Deletions cut 2 bases from V and 5 bases from J, with 13 bases between. CDR3 nucleotide sequence: TGTGCCAGCAGTGAAAGAAGGGCAGGGGATAATTCACCCCTCCACTTT. Translation: CASSERRAGDNSPLHF.

The chain joins TRBV18 to TRBJ1-5; tentatively, D is TRBD1 (5 bases). The CDR3 is 14 amino acids. Germline CDR1 KGHSH, CDR2 LQKENI. The germline V and J ends were trimmed by 2 bases and 0 bases, with 5 bases remaining between them. In nucleotides, the CDR3 is TGTGCCAGCTCACCAGGGGCTAGCAATCAGCCCCAGCATTTT. Amino acids: CASSPGASNQPQHF.

J is TRBJ2-7 and V is TRBV6-5, with 7 positions matching TRBD2. J gave up 3 bases and V 7 bases, and 9 bases lay outside the gene matches. The CDR3 is 14 residues long. The germline CDR1 and CDR2 sequences are MNHEY and SVGAGI. CDR3 amino acids: CASTSSGGGYEQYF. CDR3 nucleotides: TGTGCCAGCACCTCTAGCGGCGGAGGCTACGAGCAGTACTTC.

The chain has TRBV5-6 and TRBJ1-2; tentative D call: TRBD1 (6 bases). V shed 3 bases and J shed 5 bases, with 11 bases lying between them. Germline assignment: CDR1 SGHDT and CDR2 YYEEEE. The CDR3 has 13 amino acids. CDR3 sequence (DNA): TGTGCCAGCAGCTCCTTCGACAGGTATGGCTACACCTTC. The encoded protein is CASSSFDRYGYTF.

J is TRBJ1-2 and V is TRBV4-3; D is unclear. V dropped 1 base and J dropped 3 bases, with 6 bases sitting between them. The CDR3 has 13 amino acids. The germline V gene has CDR1 LGHNA and CDR2 YSLEER. In nucleotides, the CDR3 is TGCGCCAGCAGCCAAGTAACTTACTATGGCTACACCTTC. Translated, it gives CASSQVTYYGYTF.

The chain combines TRBV4-3 with TRBJ2-3, with 10 bases fitting TRBD2. The CDR3 consists of 16 residues. V lost 3 bases and J lost 4; bases outside the gene matches: 7. Looked up from germline, CDR1 is LGHNA and CDR2 is YSLEER. The CDR3 DNA reads as TGCGCCAGCAGCCAGCAAGCGGGGGGGCCGTCAGATACGCAGTATTTT. Translation: CASSQQAGGPSDTQYF.

The V call is TRBV6-5, the J call TRBJ2-1; 10 bases align to TRBD1. This CDR3 is built from 13 residues. With 7 bases clipped from V and 5 bases from J, the junction kept 2 bases outside the gene matches. Germline CDR1 reads MNHEY; CDR2 reads SVGAGI. CDR3 loop: CASTGQGNNEQFF. The CDR3 nucleotides read TGTGCCAGCACGGGACAGGGGAACAATGAGCAGTTCTTC.

This clone has only one observation. The V call is TRBV28, the J call TRBJ2-7, with 7 bases fitting TRBD1. V was clipped by 2 bases and J by 4 bases; unmatched bases: 5. The CDR3 has 14 residues. Germline V gene data show CDR1 as MDHEN and CDR2 as SYDVKM. Here the CDR3 reads CASSLDRASYEQYF. CDR3 DNA: TGTGCCAGCAGTTTAGACAGGGCGTCGTACGAGCAGTACTTC.

The chain combines TRBV14 with TRBJ1-2; no firm D call. The CDR3 consists of 13 residues. Trimming took off 0 bases at V and 8 bases at J, with 10 bases between the two ends. Germline assignment: CDR1 SGHDN and CDR2 FVKESK. The CDR3 nucleotides are TGTGCCAGCAGCCAAGAGCGGGTGCTGGGCTACACCTTC. This gives the protein CASSQERVLGYTF.

J is TRBJ2-7 and V is TRBV7-6; 11 bases are shared with TRBD1. The CDR3 extends over 15 amino acids. Per the germline V gene, CDR1 is SGHVS and CDR2 is FNYEAQ. V dropped 1 base and J dropped 4; count of bases not matched to a gene: 3. This CDR3 is CASSLGTGGRYEQYF. Here the CDR3 DNA reads TGTGCCAGCAGCTTAGGGACAGGGGGCAGGTACGAGCAGTACTTC.

This sequence joins TRBV2 and TRBJ1-5; perhaps TRBD1 as D (5 bases). This CDR3 is 16 amino acids long. Germline-derived CDR1 and CDR2 are SNHLY and FYNNEI. Trimming took 7 bases from V and 7 from J, leaving 23 bases between them. In DNA, the CDR3 is TGTGCCAGCACGCTGACAGACCCTCTTATACCACAGCCCCAGCATTTT. As protein: CASTLTDPLIPQPQHF.

The sample holds one count of this clone. This rearrangement joins TRBV4-1 to TRBJ2-6, with D perhaps matching TRBD2 (5 bases). In germline, CDR1 is MGHRA, CDR2 YSYEKL. This CDR3 is 15 amino acids long. Trimming removed 1 base at V and 4 bases at J, with 8 bases between. This CDR3 reads CASSQGERGANVLTF. The CDR3 region has the DNA TGCGCCAGCAGCCAAGGGGAGCGCGGGGCCAACGTCCTGACTTTC.

The chain uses TRBV6-5 and TRBJ2-5; 7 nucleotides align to TRBD1. The ends lost 6 bases at V and 5 bases at J; junction bases unmatched: 3. The CDR3 extends over 12 amino acids. Germline CDR1 reads MNHEY; CDR2 reads SVGAGI. CDR3 sequence: CASRGGYETQYF. DNA for the CDR3: TGTGCCAGCAGAGGGGGCTACGAGACCCAGTACTTC.

The V and J genes are TRBV10-3 and TRBJ2-2; weak D call: TRBD2 (6 bases). The CDR3 is 15 residues long. Trimming took off 6 bases at V and 3 bases at J, with 14 bases between the two ends. Germline-derived CDR1 and CDR2 are ENHRY and SYGVKD. CDR3 sequence: CAIRPGGIYTGELFF. The CDR3 DNA is TGTGCCATCAGGCCGGGCGGGATTTACACCGGGGAGCTGTTTTTT.

The CDR3 region has the DNA TGTGCCAGCAGTCCCGCAGGGGGCAACACTGAAGCTTTCTTT. Translating it yields CASSPAGGNTEAFF. V usage is TRBV7-7 and J usage is TRBJ1-1, with 8 bases fitting TRBD1. Germline CDR1 SSHAT, CDR2 FNYEAQ (reference sequence). This CDR3 spans 14 amino acids. V dropped 6 bases and J dropped 2; count of bases not matched to a gene: 5.

The chain recombines TRBV18 with TRBJ2-2; 8 bases are shared with TRBD2. The V gene end was trimmed by 8 bases and the J gene end by 8 bases; junction bases not matched to a gene: 22. The CDR3 consists of 18 residues. Germline V CDR1 and CDR2: KGHSH, LQKENI. In DNA form, the CDR3 reads TGTGCCAGCCTTTCCGGGAGAGTAACCCCCCGGGGGGGAGGGGAGCTGTTTTTT. Amino acids: CASLSGRVTPRGGGELFF.

The CDR3 nucleotides read TGTGCCAGCAGCCAAGTTCAAGACAGGAGCTACGAGCAGTACTTC. Encoded protein: CASSQVQDRSYEQYF. The V gene is TRBV3-1 (or the pseudogene TRBV3-2), the J gene TRBJ2-7, with D possibly TRBD1 on 6 matching bases. Germline CDR1 reads LGHDT; CDR2 reads YNNKEL (reference sequence). V was shortened by 1 base and J by 3 bases, with 13 bases between the two germline ends. The CDR3 contains 15 residues.

The chain employs TRBV19 and TRBJ1-2, with 8 bases fitting TRBD1. Trimming took 6 bases from V and 4 from J; bases not matched to a gene: 4. The CDR3 length is 13 residues. Looked up from germline, CDR1 is LNHDA and CDR2 is SQIVND (reference sequence). In DNA, the CDR3 is TGTGCCAGTAGCCCGGGACAGGCCTATGGCTACACCTTC. This encodes CASSPGQAYGYTF.

This rearrangement joins TRBV6-5 to TRBJ2-7; 7 bases fit TRBD2. V was pared by 8 bases and J by 0 bases, with 1 base of the junction left unmatched. CDR1 and CDR2 (germline): MNHEY, SVGAGI. This CDR3 is 12 amino acids long. The CDR3 loop is CASGDYSYEQYF. The CDR3 region has the DNA TGTGCCAGCGGGGACTACTCCTACGAGCAGTACTTC.

The chain carries TRBV5-1 and TRBJ2-1; TRBD1 matches 7 bases. The CDR3 has 19 amino acids. The J segment lost 0 bases and the V segment lost 4 bases, leaving 16 bases of the junction unmatched. From germline, CDR1 is SGHRS and CDR2 YFSETQ. The CDR3: CASSGPRDSGLSSYNEQFF. The CDR3, as DNA: TGCGCCAGCAGCGGACCCCGGGACAGCGGCCTTAGCTCCTACAATGAGCAGTTCTTC.

The CDR3 spells CASSQAAGGGSPLHF. CDR3 nucleotide sequence: TGCGCCAGCAGCCAAGCTGCAGGGGGCGGTTCACCCCTCCACTTT. The chain employs TRBV4-3 and TRBJ1-6, with 8 bases that match TRBD1. Germline assignment: CDR1 LGHNA and CDR2 YSLEER. Trimming at V came to 1 base and at J to 9 bases, leaving 5 bases not matched to a gene. CDR3 size: 15 residues.

With regard to this clone: This sample also contains other DNA sequences that code for the same CDR3. The genes are TRBV27 and TRBJ2-7; 7 nucleotides align to TRBD2. The germline gives CDR1 MNHEY, CDR2 SMNVEV (reference sequence). Trimming cost V 1 base and J 0 bases; bases outside gene matches: 3. The CDR3 is 15 residues long. The CDR3 is CASSLWGGSSYEQYF. CDR3 sequence (DNA): TGTGCCAGCAGTTTATGGGGCGGGAGCTCCTACGAGCAGTACTTC.

The chain links TRBV28 to TRBJ2-1; 12 nucleotides line up with TRBD2. With V trimmed by 6 bases and J by 8 bases, 11 bases remained unmatched. Germline CDR1 MDHEN, CDR2 SYDVKM. The CDR3 has 16 residues. The chain's CDR3 is CASSQTSGGPVYEQFF. DNA of the CDR3: TGTGCCAGCAGCCAAACTAGCGGGGGGCCGGTCTATGAGCAGTTCTTC.

V gene TRBV19 combines with J gene TRBJ2-3; maybe TRBD2 (5 bases). The CDR3 consists of 11 residues. V dropped 5 bases and J dropped 7 bases, with 7 bases sitting between them. Germline CDR1 and CDR2: LNHDA and SQIVND (reference sequence). The CDR3 DNA is TGTGCCAGTAGTTCGGGGAATACGCAGTATTTT. Translating it yields CASSSGNTQYF.

This clone appeared a few times. The rearrangement links TRBV2 to TRBJ2-7; 10 bases line up with TRBD2. The CDR3 sequence is 15 residues long. Germline trimming cut 5 bases from V and 2 bases from J; bases unmatched to any gene: 6. In germline, CDR1 is SNHLY, CDR2 FYNNEI. The CDR3 is CASSKIAGGPYEQYF. The CDR3, as DNA: TGTGCCAGCAGTAAGATAGCGGGGGGTCCCTACGAGCAGTACTTC.